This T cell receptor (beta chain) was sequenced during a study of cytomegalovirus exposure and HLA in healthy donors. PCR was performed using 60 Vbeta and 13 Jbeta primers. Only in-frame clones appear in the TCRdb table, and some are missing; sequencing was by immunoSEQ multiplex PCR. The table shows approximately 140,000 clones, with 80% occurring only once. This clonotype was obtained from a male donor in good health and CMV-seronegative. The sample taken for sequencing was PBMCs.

The CDR3 reads CASSYSGTGVERYTF. CDR3 in DNA: TGCGCCAGCAGCTATTCCGGGACAGGAGTTGAGCGCTACACCTTC. The J gene is TRBJ1-2, the V gene TRBV5-1; the match to TRBD1 covers 8 bases. The junction had 13 bases not matched to a gene; V was cut back by 3 bases and J by 9 bases. This CDR3 region has 15 residues. Germline V gene data show CDR1 as SGHRS and CDR2 as YFSETQ.